The source of this TCR beta chain is a study of cytomegalovirus exposure and HLA in healthy donors. A note on this clone: What it recognizes is unknown.

Study outcomes and limitations: In vitro checks showed that a few CMV-associated chains really do target CMV antigens. With high specificity and sensitivity, the classifier reportedly diagnosed cytomegalovirus status. A later look showed TCR association rates differing by HLA locus, highest for DRB1 and lowest for HLA-C. HLA-A and HLA-B allele assignments for most subjects were reportedly predicted accurately using TCR beta sequences.

Amplification used 60 Vbeta primers and 13 Jbeta primers. Produced via immunoSEQ multiplex PCR; TCRdb's table is partial and in-frame only. The table records 110,000 to 150,000 clones, about 75% of them present only once. CDR3 size: 14 residues. Looked up from germline, CDR1 is SQVTM and CDR2 is ANQGSEA. Trimming removed 2 bases at V and 2 bases at J, with 10 bases between. This receptor was taken from a man younger than 40 in good health and CMV-seronegative. J is TRBJ2-1 and V is TRBV29-1, with D tentatively TRBD2 (6 bases). The sequencing sample was made of PBMCs. CDR3 sequence (DNA): TGCAGCGTTGAAACGTCGGGGGCCTACAATGAGCAGTTCTTC. Amino acid sequence: CSVETSGAYNEQFF.